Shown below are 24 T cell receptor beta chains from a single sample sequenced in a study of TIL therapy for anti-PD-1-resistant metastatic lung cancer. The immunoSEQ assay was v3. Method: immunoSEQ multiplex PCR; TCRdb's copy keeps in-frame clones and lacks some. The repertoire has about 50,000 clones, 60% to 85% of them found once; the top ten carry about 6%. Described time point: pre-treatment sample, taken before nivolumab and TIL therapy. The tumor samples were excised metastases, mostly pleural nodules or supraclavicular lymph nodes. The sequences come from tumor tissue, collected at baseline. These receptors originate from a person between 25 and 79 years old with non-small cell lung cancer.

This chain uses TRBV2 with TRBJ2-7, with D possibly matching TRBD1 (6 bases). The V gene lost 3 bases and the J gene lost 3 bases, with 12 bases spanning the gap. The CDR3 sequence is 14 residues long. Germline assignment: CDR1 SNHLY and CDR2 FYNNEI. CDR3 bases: TGTGCCAGCAGTGATATTAACAGGGTCTACGAGCAGTACTTC. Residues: CASSDINRVYEQYF.

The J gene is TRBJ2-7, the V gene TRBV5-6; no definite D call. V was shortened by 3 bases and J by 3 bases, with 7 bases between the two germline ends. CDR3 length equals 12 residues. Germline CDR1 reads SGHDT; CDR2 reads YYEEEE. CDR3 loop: CASSSRHYEQYF. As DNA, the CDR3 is TGTGCCAGCAGCTCCCGCCACTACGAGCAGTACTTC.

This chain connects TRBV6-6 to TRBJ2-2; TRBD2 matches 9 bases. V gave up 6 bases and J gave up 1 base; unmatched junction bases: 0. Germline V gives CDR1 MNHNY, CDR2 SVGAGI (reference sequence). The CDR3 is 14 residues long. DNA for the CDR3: TGTGCCAGCAGAGCGGGGGGGAACACCGGGGAGCTGTTTTTT. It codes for CASRAGGNTGELFF.

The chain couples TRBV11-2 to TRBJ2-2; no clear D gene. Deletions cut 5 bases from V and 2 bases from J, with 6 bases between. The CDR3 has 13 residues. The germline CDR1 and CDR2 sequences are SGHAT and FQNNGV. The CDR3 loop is CASSPSNTGELFF. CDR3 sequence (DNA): TGTGCCAGCAGCCCCTCTAACACCGGGGAGCTGTTTTTT.

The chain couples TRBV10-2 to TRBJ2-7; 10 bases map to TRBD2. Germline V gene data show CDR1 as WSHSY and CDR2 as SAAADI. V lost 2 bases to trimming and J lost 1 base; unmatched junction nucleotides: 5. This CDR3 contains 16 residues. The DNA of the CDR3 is TGCGCCAGCAGTGAGCCGGGACTAGCGCATTCCTACGAGCAGTACTTC. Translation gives CASSEPGLAHSYEQYF.

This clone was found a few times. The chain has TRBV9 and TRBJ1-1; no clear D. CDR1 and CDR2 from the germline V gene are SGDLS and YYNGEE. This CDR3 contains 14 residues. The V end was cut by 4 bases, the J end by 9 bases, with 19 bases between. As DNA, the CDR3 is TGTGCCAGCAGCCCCGGGGATTCTTCACGAAAAGCTTTCTTT. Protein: CASSPGDSSRKAFF.

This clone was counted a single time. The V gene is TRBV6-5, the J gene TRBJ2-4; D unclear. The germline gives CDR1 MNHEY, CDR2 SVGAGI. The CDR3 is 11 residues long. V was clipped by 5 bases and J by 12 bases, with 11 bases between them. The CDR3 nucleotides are TGTGCCAGCAGTGCCCGGACGGATCAGTACTTC. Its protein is CASSARTDQYF.

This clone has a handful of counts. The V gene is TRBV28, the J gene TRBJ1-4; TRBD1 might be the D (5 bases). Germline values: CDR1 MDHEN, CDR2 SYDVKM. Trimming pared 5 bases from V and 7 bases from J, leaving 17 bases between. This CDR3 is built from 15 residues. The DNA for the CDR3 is TGTGCCAGCAGTCCTGACATTCCCGGGACTGAAAAACTGTTTTTT. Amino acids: CASSPDIPGTEKLFF.

This chain's CDR3 is CASSYSAGGYEKLFF. CDR3 sequence (DNA): TGTGCCAGCAGTTACTCGGCCGGGGGTTATGAAAAACTGTTTTTT. The V call is TRBV6-5, the J call TRBJ1-4; TRBD1 might be the D (5 bases). The germline V gene encodes CDR1 MNHEY and CDR2 SVGAGI. The CDR3 has 15 amino acids. Trimming took 0 bases from V and 6 from J, leaving 11 bases between them.

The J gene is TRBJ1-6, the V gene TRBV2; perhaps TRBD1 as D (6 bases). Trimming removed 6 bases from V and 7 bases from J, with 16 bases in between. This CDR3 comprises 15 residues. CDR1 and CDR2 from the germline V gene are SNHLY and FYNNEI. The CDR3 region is CASRGSQGRNSPLHF. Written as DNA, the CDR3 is TGTGCCAGCAGGGGCTCCCAGGGGCGGAATTCACCCCTCCACTTT.

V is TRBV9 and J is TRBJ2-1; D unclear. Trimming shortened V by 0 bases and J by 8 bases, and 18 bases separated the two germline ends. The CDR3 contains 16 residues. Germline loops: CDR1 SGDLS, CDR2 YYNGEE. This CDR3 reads CASSVAASNPLHEQFF. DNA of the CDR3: TGTGCCAGCAGCGTAGCTGCATCGAACCCCCTTCATGAGCAGTTCTTC.

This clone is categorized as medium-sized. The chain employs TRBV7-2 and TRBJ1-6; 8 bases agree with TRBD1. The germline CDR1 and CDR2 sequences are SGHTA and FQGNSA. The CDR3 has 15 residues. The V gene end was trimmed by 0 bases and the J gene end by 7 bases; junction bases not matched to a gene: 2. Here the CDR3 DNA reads TGTGCCAGCAGCTTAGCGACAGGGGCAAATTCACCCCTCCACTTT. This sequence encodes CASSLATGANSPLHF.

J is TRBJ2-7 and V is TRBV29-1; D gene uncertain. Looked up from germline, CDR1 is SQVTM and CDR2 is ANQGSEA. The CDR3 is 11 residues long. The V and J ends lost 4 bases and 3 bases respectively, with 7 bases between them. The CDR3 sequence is CSVATLYEQYF. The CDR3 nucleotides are TGCAGCGTTGCGACTCTCTACGAGCAGTACTTC.

The CDR3 loop is CASSQDLTSGSYNEQFF. The CDR3 region has the DNA TGCGCCAGCAGCCAAGACCTGACTAGCGGGAGCTACAATGAGCAGTTCTTC. The V and J genes are TRBV4-3 and TRBJ2-1; 12 bases map to TRBD2. Germline trimming cut 0 bases from V and 3 bases from J; bases unmatched to any gene: 3. This CDR3 spans 17 amino acids. CDR1 is LGHNA, CDR2 YSLEER, per germline.

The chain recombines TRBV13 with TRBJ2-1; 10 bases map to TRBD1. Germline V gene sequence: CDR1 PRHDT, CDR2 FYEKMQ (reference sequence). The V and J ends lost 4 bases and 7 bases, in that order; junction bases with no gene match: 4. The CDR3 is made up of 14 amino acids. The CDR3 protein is CASSSGQGFNEQFF. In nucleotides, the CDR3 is TGTGCCAGCAGCTCGGGACAGGGGTTTAATGAGCAGTTCTTC.

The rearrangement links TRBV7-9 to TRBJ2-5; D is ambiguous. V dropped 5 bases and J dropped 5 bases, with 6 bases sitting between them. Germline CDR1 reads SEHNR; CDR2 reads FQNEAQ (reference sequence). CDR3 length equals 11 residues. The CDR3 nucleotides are TGTGCCAGCAGCCTTATTGAGACCCAGTACTTC. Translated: CASSLIETQYF.

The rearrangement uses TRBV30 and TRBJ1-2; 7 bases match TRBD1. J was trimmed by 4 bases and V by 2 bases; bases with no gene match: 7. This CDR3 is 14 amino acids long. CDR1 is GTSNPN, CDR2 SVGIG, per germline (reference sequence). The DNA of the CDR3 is TGTGCCTGGAGTCTACGACAGGGCCTCTATGGCTACACCTTC. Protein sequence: CAWSLRQGLYGYTF. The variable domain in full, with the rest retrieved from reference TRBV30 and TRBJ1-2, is SQTIHQWPATLVQPVGSPLSLECTVEGTSNPNLYWYRQAAGRGLQLLFYSVGIGQISSEVPQNLSASRPQDRQFILSSKKLLLSDSGFYLCAWSLRQGLYGYTFGSGTRLTVV.

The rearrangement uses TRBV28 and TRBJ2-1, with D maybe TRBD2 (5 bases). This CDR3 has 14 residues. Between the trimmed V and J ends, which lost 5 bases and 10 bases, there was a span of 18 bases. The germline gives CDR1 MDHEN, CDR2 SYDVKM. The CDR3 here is CASSLGPPLDEQFF. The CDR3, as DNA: TGTGCCAGCAGTCTGGGTCCCCCACTAGACGAGCAGTTCTTC. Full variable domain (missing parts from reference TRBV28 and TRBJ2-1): DVKVTQSSRYLVKRTGEKVFLECVQDMDHENMFWYRQDPGLGLRLIYFSYDVKMKEKGDIPEGYSVSREKKERFSLILESASTNQTSMYLCASSLGPPLDEQFFGPGTRLTVL.

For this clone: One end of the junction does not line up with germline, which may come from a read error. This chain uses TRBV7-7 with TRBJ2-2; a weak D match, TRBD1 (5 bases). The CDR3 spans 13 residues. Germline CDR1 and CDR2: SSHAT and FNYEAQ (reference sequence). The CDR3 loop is CASREINTGELFF. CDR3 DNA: TGTGCTAGCAGGGAAATAAACACCGGGGAGCTGTTTTTT.

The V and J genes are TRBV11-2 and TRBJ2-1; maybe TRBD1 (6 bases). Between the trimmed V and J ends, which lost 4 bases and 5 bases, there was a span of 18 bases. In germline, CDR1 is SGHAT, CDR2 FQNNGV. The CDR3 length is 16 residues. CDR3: CASSSLPGTLNNEQFF. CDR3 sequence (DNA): TGTGCCAGCAGCTCTCTTCCCGGGACACTCAACAATGAGCAGTTCTTC.

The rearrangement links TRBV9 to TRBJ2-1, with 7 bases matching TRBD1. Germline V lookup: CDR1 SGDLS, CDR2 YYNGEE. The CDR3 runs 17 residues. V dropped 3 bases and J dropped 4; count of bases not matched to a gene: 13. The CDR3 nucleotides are TGTGCCAGCAGCGCCCGGATCCGGGACAGCCCGTACAATGAGCAGTTCTTC. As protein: CASSARIRDSPYNEQFF.

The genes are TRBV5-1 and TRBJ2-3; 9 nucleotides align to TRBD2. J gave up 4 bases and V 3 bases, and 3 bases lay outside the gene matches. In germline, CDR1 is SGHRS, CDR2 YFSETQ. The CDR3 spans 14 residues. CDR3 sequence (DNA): TGCGCCAGCAGCTATAGCGGGAGACCAGATACGCAGTATTTT. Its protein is CASSYSGRPDTQYF.

As DNA, the CDR3 is TGCGCCAGCAGCTTCACAGGGGGGATTTGGAATGAGCAGTTCTTC. Protein product: CASSFTGGIWNEQFF. The gene calls are TRBV5-1 and TRBJ2-1; TRBD1 matches at 8 bases. Germline lookup yields CDR1 SGHRS and CDR2 YFSETQ. The CDR3 runs 15 residues. Trimming at V came to 2 bases and at J to 7 bases, leaving 8 bases not matched to a gene.

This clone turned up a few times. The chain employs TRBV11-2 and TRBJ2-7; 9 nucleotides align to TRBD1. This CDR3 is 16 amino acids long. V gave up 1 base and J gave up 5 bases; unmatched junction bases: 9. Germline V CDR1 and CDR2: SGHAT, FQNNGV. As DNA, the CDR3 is TGTGCCAGCAGCTTAGCATTAGGACAGGGGTTTGACGAGCAGTACTTC. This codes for CASSLALGQGFDEQYF.